This TCR beta chain was captured by sequencing in a study of blood T cells in healthy people across ages (dated by TCRdb to 2013 to 2016). Study-wide context: In model experiments, template switching captured about one uniquely barcoded TCR beta cDNA molecule for every two T cells. To avoid experimental bias, donors of different ages were spread randomly across the sequencing lanes. Using the same blood draw, the study looked at two additional independent replicas of 1 million unique cDNA reads for two donors, one aged 18 to 30 and the other aged 80 or older. To track age-related changes in TCR beta repertoire diversity, the study relied on deep sequencing normalized with unique cDNA molecular identifiers. The donors were split into four age groups: young (average around 15 years), middle-aged (about 40), aged (about 62) and long-lived (roughly 88).

As regards this clonotype: Its binding antigen is unknown. It has no much larger one-base neighbor in the sample; base qualities were not kept.

Relative to germline, V is missing 5 bases and J is missing 0 bases, with 8 bases of the junction outside any gene match. The CDR3 numbers 15 residues from cysteine through phenylalanine. The entry retains the CDR3 DNA only, 45 bases that are in frame from base 1. The germline V gene encodes CDR1 DFQATT and CDR2 SNEGSKA (reference sequence). Systemically healthy Caucasian individuals from Russia, approximately 39 in total and aged about 6 to 90 years, were included as donors. Each donor gave roughly 9 milliliters of peripheral blood, drawn into EDTA-treated Vacutainer tubes. Ficoll-Paque density-gradient centrifugation was used to isolate PBMCs, with at least 7 million per sample. Total RNA, at least 5 micrograms per sample, was extracted from PBMCs with Trizol reagent. For every donor, an aliquot of PBMCs went through flow cytometry to measure the percentages of naive CD45RAhigh/CD27high T cells.

Results and caveats for the whole study, not just this receptor: As age increased, observed TCR beta diversity per million T cells dropped in a roughly linear way, and a significant reduction was already evident by age 40. There was a strong correlation between observed TCR beta diversity and the percentage of naive T cells measured by flow cytometry. Compared with the aged group, the long-lived group had more naive CD4+ T cells, fewer expanded clones and increased TCR diversity, suggesting age selection. The CMV infection status of donors was not known, potentially confounding age-related changes in expanded clonotypes. Since profiling was done on bulk unsorted PBMCs, naive and antigen-experienced compartments could not be conclusively compared. Estimates of total diversity based on one million sequenced T cells were regarded as lower bounds and as underestimates.

The method behind the library was 5' RACE. The instrument given in TCRdb is Illumina HiSeq 2500. A second about 6 to 11 cycle PCR used a sample-barcoded 5' primer and a J-beta primer mix. Each TCR beta cDNA molecule received a unique molecular identifier from a template-switch 5' adaptor carrying 12 random nucleotides. Each sample yielded at least 2.5 million CDR3-containing paired-end reads. All of the RNA was converted into first-strand cDNA using the Mint cDNA synthesis kit, with a TRBC-specific oligonucleotide serving as the primer. Following uracil-DNA glycosylase treatment, all cDNA underwent a first 18-cycle PCR with the universal primers M1SS and BC2_uni_R. In the source study's methods: Normalization of each sample was performed by random selection of 1 million high-quality reads, each carrying a distinct molecular identifier. Reads sharing molecular identifiers were discarded rather than binned into consensus sequences. CDR3 identification, clonotype clustering and error correction used MiTCR with a Q25 quality threshold and the strictest error-elimination algorithm. A nonparametric unseen species model with Euler transformation was used to estimate lower-bound total TCR beta diversity. TCRdb reworked the public reads: Q25 trimming with fastp, MiXCR clone assembly, productive beta chains retained. Rows are combined by CDR3 protein, so each entry shows the most common genes and DNA. None of the V and J calls come from the authors' own analysis; TCRdb made them. The sample data list 890,000 or so distinct CDR3 sequences, and less than 80% of these were observed just once. Around a quarter of the sample is held by the ten biggest clonotypes.

The sequencing input was blood. The rearranged segments are TRBV20-1 and TRBJ1-1; TRBD1 agrees with 8 junctional bases. The TCR was taken from a man aged 30 to 39 in good health. The CDR3 region: CSAHIDRGMNTEAFF. The DNA reads as follows: TGCAGTGCTCATATTGACAGGGGAATGAACACTGAAGCTTTCTTT.